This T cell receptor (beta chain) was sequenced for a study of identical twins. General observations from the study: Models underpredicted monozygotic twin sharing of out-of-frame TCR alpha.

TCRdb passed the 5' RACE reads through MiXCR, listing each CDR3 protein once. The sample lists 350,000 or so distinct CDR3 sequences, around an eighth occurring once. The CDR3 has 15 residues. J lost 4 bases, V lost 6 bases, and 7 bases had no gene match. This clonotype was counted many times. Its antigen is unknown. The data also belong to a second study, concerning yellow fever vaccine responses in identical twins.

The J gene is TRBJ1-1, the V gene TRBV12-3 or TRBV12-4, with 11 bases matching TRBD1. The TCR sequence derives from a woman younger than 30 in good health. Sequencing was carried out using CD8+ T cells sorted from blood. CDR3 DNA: TGTGCCAGCAGGGATGTGGGACAGGGGGGCACTGAAGCTTTCTTT. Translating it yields CASRDVGQGGTEAFF.